Shown below are 8 T cell receptor beta chains from a single sample sequenced in a study of cytomegalovirus exposure and HLA in healthy donors. PCR was performed using 60 Vbeta and 13 Jbeta primers. TCRdb keeps only in-frame clones here, not all; method: immunoSEQ multiplex PCR. Seen here are 150,000 to 200,000 clones, about 90% observed once, and the top ten hold approximately 0.23%. Material for sequencing was PBMCs. These receptors came from a girl younger than two in good health and CMV-seronegative.

The J gene is TRBJ2-2, the V gene TRBV19; maybe TRBD1 (8 bases). The ends were cut back, 5 bases at V and 5 bases at J, with 15 bases in the middle. The CDR3 is 15 residues long. The germline V gene has CDR1 LNHDA and CDR2 SQIVND (reference sequence). The DNA of the CDR3 is TGTGCCAGTAGTCTTTACAGGGGGGGGACCGGGGAGCTGTTTTTT. This encodes CASSLYRGGTGELFF.

V gene TRBV30 combines with J gene TRBJ2-1; D may be TRBD2 (6 bases). The V gene's germline CDR1 is GTSNPN and CDR2 SVGIG (reference sequence). V shed 4 bases and J shed 4 bases, with 14 bases lying between them. The CDR3 sequence is 14 residues long. DNA for the CDR3: TGTGCCTGGAATTTGGCTAGCGTATACAATGAGCAGTTCTTC. This sequence encodes CAWNLASVYNEQFF.

The genes are TRBV6-1 and TRBJ1-2; D is ambiguous. The CDR3 length is 14 residues. The V and J ends lost 8 bases and 1 base respectively, with 14 bases between them. CDR1 is MNHNS and CDR2 is SASEGT in the germline V gene. CDR3 amino acids: CASLTGLLNYGYTF. The CDR3, as DNA: TGTGCCAGCTTAACCGGACTGCTTAACTATGGCTACACCTTC.

In regard to this clone: An end of the junction does not agree with germline; a read error may underlie this. The chain employs TRBV7-6 and TRBJ2-3; D may be TRBD2 (5 bases). CDR3 length: 14 residues. CDR1 SGHVS and CDR2 FNYEAQ come from the germline V gene. Here the CDR3 DNA reads TGTGCCTGCAGAGAGGGCAAATACACAGATACGCAGTATTTT. It encodes CACREGKYTDTQYF. The variable domain in full, completed from reference TRBV7-6 and TRBJ2-3, reads GAGVSQSPRYKVTKRGQDVALRCDPISGHVSLYWYRQALGQGPEFLTYFNYEAQQDKSGLPNDRFSAERPEGSISTLTIQRTEQRDSAMYRCACREGKYTDTQYFGPGTRLTVL.

The genes are TRBV10-3 and TRBJ2-1; 7 nucleotides agree with TRBD2. Per germline, CDR1 ENHRY and CDR2 SYGVKD. Trimming removed 2 bases from V and 10 bases from J; junction bases left unmatched: 5. This CDR3 contains 13 residues. Here the CDR3 reads CAISEHPAGEQFF. CDR3 bases: TGTGCCATCAGTGAGCACCCAGCGGGGGAGCAGTTCTTC.

This clone was recorded only once. The chain combines TRBV5-6 with TRBJ2-7; D is unresolved. This CDR3 contains 15 residues. Germline V gives CDR1 SGHDT, CDR2 YYEEEE. V was shortened by 1 base and J by 2 bases, with 13 bases between the two germline ends. The CDR3 loop reads CASSLYVRFTYEQYF. The DNA for the CDR3 is TGTGCCAGCAGCTTGTACGTCCGGTTCACCTACGAGCAGTACTTC.

CDR3 nucleotide sequence: TGCAGCGTTGACGGCCAGGGAAGTGGCTACACCTTC. Residues: CSVDGQGSGYTF. The chain combines TRBV29-1 with TRBJ1-2; D is possibly TRBD1 (5 bases). This CDR3 region has 12 residues. Germline V gene sequence: CDR1 SQVTM, CDR2 ANQGSEA. With 3 bases removed from V and 7 bases from J, the gap between germline ends came to 12 bases. The variable domain in full, with the rest retrieved from reference TRBV29-1 and TRBJ1-2, is SAVISQKPSRDICQRGTSLTIQCQVDSQVTMMFWYRQQPGQSLTLIATANQGSEATYESGFVIDKFPISRPNLTFSTLTVSNMSPEDSSIYLCSVDGQGSGYTFGSGTRLTVV.

This chain links TRBV5-4 with TRBJ1-1, with 7 positions matching TRBD1. Per the germline V gene, CDR1 is SGHNT and CDR2 is YYREEE (reference sequence). V gave up 3 bases and J gave up 1 base; unmatched junction bases: 3. The CDR3 loop spans 14 amino acids. In nucleotides, the CDR3 is TGTGCCAGCAGCTCGGGACAGTGGAACACTGAAGCTTTCTTT. This codes for CASSSGQWNTEAFF.